Following are 3 T cell receptor beta chains from one sample sequenced in a study of blood T cell repertoires in COVID-19. Method: immunoSEQ multiplex PCR; TCRdb's copy keeps in-frame clones and lacks some. The data hold hundreds of thousands of clones, with around 86% observed a single time. Sequenced sample: peripheral blood. These receptors were obtained from a woman in her twenties or thirties with active or convalescent COVID-19.

The gene calls are TRBV2 and TRBJ1-2; a possible D gene is TRBD1 (5 bases). The V end lost 8 bases, the J end lost 2 bases, and 12 bases lay between the germline ends. This CDR3 has 13 residues. Germline V CDR1 and CDR2: SNHLY, FYNNEI. The DNA for the CDR3 is TGTGCCAGCGGGACGGAGGGAAACTATGGCTACACCTTC. It encodes CASGTEGNYGYTF.

The chain carries TRBV19 and TRBJ1-6; 9 nucleotides match TRBD1. This CDR3 is built from 13 residues. J lost 9 bases, V lost 6 bases, and 3 bases had no gene match. Germline CDR1 reads LNHDA; CDR2 reads SQIVND (reference sequence). CDR3 loop: CASSRQGVSPLHF. Written as DNA, the CDR3 is TGTGCCAGTAGCAGACAGGGGGTTTCACCCCTCCACTTT.

CDR3 sequence (DNA): TGTGCCAGCAGCTCACTGACAGGGAGCCTAATTAACTATGGCTACACCTTC. Protein product: CASSSLTGSLINYGYTF. This chain links TRBV11-2 with TRBJ1-2; TRBD1 agrees at 7 bases. V lost 4 bases and J lost 1; bases outside the gene matches: 12. Germline CDR1 and CDR2: SGHAT and FQNNGV. The CDR3 runs to 17 residues.